This entry lists 15 T cell receptor beta chains sequenced from one sample in a study of blood T cell repertoires in COVID-19. The data were produced by immunoSEQ multiplex PCR, yet TCRdb's version contains in-frame clones alone and is incomplete. The table has about 78,000 clones, over 75% seen once; the top ten hold under 0.8%. Sequencing was performed on peripheral blood. The receptors were sampled from a woman older than 75 with acute or convalescent COVID-19.

This chain connects TRBV6-1 to TRBJ2-3; TRBD1 matches 8 bases. This CDR3 is 16 amino acids long. Trimming cost V 4 bases and J 2 bases; bases outside gene matches: 8. Looked up from germline, CDR1 is MNHNS and CDR2 is SASEGT. The CDR3 DNA sequence: TGTGCCAGCAGTGCACAGGGGGTCCGGGACACAGATACGCAGTATTTT. It specifies CASSAQGVRDTDTQYF.

The rearrangement links TRBV5-4 to TRBJ2-3, with 9 bases matching TRBD2. The CDR3 length is 15 residues. The V and J ends lost 7 bases and 3 bases, in that order; junction bases with no gene match: 9. The germline gives CDR1 SGHNT, CDR2 YYREEE (reference sequence). The CDR3 nucleotides are TGTGCCAGCGCGCCTTATAGCGGGGGTACAGATACGCAGTATTTT. Its translation: CASAPYSGGTDTQYF.

The genes are TRBV20-1 and TRBJ1-2; 7 bases are shared with TRBD1. CDR3 size: 10 residues. Per the germline V gene, CDR1 is DFQATT and CDR2 is SNEGSKA (reference sequence). Unmatched junction bases numbered 1, after V lost 4 bases and J lost 8 bases. CDR3 DNA sequence: TGCAGTGCTAAGGGACAGGGCTACACCTTC. This gives the protein CSAKGQGYTF.

The rearrangement links TRBV5-5 to TRBJ2-7, with TRBD1 as a possible D gene (6 bases). The germline CDR1 and CDR2 sequences are SGHKS and YYEKEE (reference sequence). The CDR3 has 16 amino acids. V lost 0 bases and J 0 bases, leaving 13 bases between the germline ends. CDR3 in DNA: TGTGCCAGCAGCTTGGCAACCGGGACAAGCTCCTACGAGCAGTACTTC. Translating gives CASSLATGTSSYEQYF.

This clone has only one observation. This chain joins TRBV3-1 (or the pseudogene TRBV3-2) and TRBJ2-7; TRBD2 agrees at 12 bases. The CDR3 contains 17 residues. J lost 5 bases, V lost 1 base, and 9 bases had no gene match. Germline-derived CDR1 and CDR2 are LGHDT and YNNKEL (reference sequence). The CDR3 DNA reads as TGTGCCAGCAGCCAAGCCCCACCGGGACTAGCGGGTAACGAGCAGTACTTC. It encodes CASSQAPPGLAGNEQYF.

V gene TRBV27 combines with J gene TRBJ2-2; D perhaps matches TRBD2 (6 bases). Germline-derived CDR1 and CDR2 are MNHEY and SMNVEV (reference sequence). V was trimmed by 4 bases and J by 5 bases, leaving 11 bases between them. There are 14 residues in the CDR3. In nucleotides, the CDR3 is TGTGCCAGCAGTTGGGGGGTGGGAACCGGGGAGCTGTTTTTT. Residues: CASSWGVGTGELFF.

The chain combines TRBV18 with TRBJ2-5, with TRBD1 as a possible D gene (5 bases). The germline CDR1 and CDR2 sequences are KGHSH and LQKENI. Trimming cost V 2 bases and J 2 bases, with 12 bases left between them. This CDR3 is built from 15 residues. The CDR3 here is CASSPVARAQETQYF. CDR3 DNA: TGTGCCAGCTCACCAGTAGCCAGGGCACAAGAGACCCAGTACTTC.

This rearrangement joins TRBV19 to TRBJ1-5; TRBD1 agrees at 9 bases. V dropped 5 bases and J dropped 7; count of bases not matched to a gene: 9. This CDR3 spans 15 amino acids. Germline CDR1 LNHDA, CDR2 SQIVND (reference sequence). The CDR3 reads CASSGTGTGLQPQHF. CDR3 in DNA: TGTGCCAGTAGTGGGACCGGGACAGGGTTACAGCCCCAGCATTTT.

V gene TRBV18 combines with J gene TRBJ2-1, with a tentative D call TRBD1 (6 bases). Trimming took off 4 bases at V and 4 bases at J, with 11 bases between the two ends. This CDR3 spans 14 amino acids. Germline assignment: CDR1 KGHSH and CDR2 LQKENI. CDR3 DNA: TGTGCCAGCTCACTGTCTCAGGGGTACAATGAGCAGTTCTTC. Its protein is CASSLSQGYNEQFF.

The chain links TRBV2 to TRBJ1-5; D gene unclear. In germline, CDR1 is SNHLY, CDR2 FYNNEI. This CDR3 has 13 residues. The ends were cut back, 3 bases at V and 0 bases at J, with 3 bases in the middle. The CDR3 DNA sequence: TGTGCCAGCAGTGAGAGTAGCAATCAGCCCCAGCATTTT. Its protein is CASSESSNQPQHF.

The rearrangement joins TRBV29-1 to TRBJ1-5; TRBD1 matches at 7 bases. Trimming at V came to 6 bases and at J to 9 bases, leaving 14 bases not matched to a gene. Per the germline V gene, CDR1 is SQVTM and CDR2 is ANQGSEA. The CDR3 is 14 residues long. The CDR3 DNA reads TGCAGCGTGAAGGAGGGGACAGCAGATGGGCCCCAGCATTTT. It encodes CSVKEGTADGPQHF.

V is TRBV15 and J is TRBJ1-1; D perhaps matches TRBD1 (6 bases). Germline V gene data show CDR1 as LNHNV and CDR2 as YYDKDF (reference sequence). Between the trimmed V and J ends, which lost 4 bases and 4 bases, there was a span of 16 bases. CDR3 length equals 15 residues. The CDR3 sequence: CATSMGGKGVTEAFF. The CDR3 DNA sequence: TGTGCCACCAGCATGGGGGGGAAGGGGGTCACTGAAGCTTTCTTT.

CDR3 in amino acids: CATTPDRGHYTIYF. As DNA, the CDR3 is TGTGCCACCACCCCGGACAGGGGCCACTACACCATATATTTT. V usage is TRBV15 and J usage is TRBJ1-3, with 9 nucleotides matching TRBD1. After removal of 7 bases from V and 8 bases from J, the junction contained 9 bases not matched to a gene. CDR3 size: 14 residues. Per the germline V gene, CDR1 is LNHNV and CDR2 is YYDKDF (reference sequence). Full variable domain (rest looked up from reference TRBV15 and TRBJ1-3): DAMVIQNPRYQVTQFGKPVTLSCSQTLNHNVMYWYQQKSSQAPKLLFHYYDKDFNNEADTPDNFQSRRPNTSFCFLDIRSPGLGDTAMYLCATTPDRGHYTIYFGEGSWLTVV.

The V and J genes are TRBV5-1 and TRBJ2-7; 7 bases are a match to TRBD1. Germline CDR1 and CDR2: SGHRS and YFSETQ. The CDR3 consists of 14 residues. The V segment lost 4 bases and the J segment 3 bases; nucleotides outside the gene matches: 7. The CDR3, as DNA: TGCGCCAGCAGCGAAGGTCCAGGGGGCTACGAGCAGTACTTC. Translating it yields CASSEGPGGYEQYF.

This clone has just one count. The genes are TRBV3-1 (or the pseudogene TRBV3-2) and TRBJ2-7, with unresolved D. The CDR3 is 12 amino acids. The V and J ends lost 2 bases and 3 bases respectively, with 5 bases between them. Germline V CDR1 and CDR2: LGHDT, YNNKEL (reference sequence). The CDR3 DNA sequence: TGTGCCAGCAGCCAAAGCCTCTACGAGCAGTACTTC. It specifies CASSQSLYEQYF.